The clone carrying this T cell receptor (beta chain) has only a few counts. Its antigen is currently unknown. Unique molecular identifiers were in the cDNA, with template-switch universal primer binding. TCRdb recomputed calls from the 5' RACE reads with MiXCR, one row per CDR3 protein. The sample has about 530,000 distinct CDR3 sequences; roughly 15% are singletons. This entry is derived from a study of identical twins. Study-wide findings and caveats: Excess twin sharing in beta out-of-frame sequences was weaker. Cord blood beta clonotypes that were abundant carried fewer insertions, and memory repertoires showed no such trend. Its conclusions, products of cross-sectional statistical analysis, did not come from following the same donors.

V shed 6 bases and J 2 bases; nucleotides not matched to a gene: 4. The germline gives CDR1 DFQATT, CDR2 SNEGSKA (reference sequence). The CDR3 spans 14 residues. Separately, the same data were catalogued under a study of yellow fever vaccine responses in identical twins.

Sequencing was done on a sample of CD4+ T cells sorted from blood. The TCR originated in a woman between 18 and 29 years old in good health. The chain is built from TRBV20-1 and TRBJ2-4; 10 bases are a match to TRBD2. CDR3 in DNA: TGCAGTGCAAAAGCGGGGGGGCCCAAAAACATTCAGTACTTC. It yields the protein CSAKAGGPKNIQYF.